Below, one T cell receptor (beta chain) is given with its context. The antigen it recognizes is unknown. Within one base of it there is no much larger clone, and no base qualities were kept. Receptors were amplified or captured by 5' RACE. Sequencing used an Illumina HiSeq 2500. A second PCR of roughly 7 to 12 cycles was performed with a sample-barcoded 5' primer and a J-beta primer mix. A unique molecular identifier was introduced onto each TCR beta cDNA molecule by a template-switch 5' adaptor carrying 12 random nucleotides. Each sample yielded at least 2.5 million CDR3-containing paired-end reads. The Mint cDNA synthesis kit, primed by a TRBC-specific oligonucleotide, was used to synthesize first-strand cDNA from all RNA. After uracil-DNA glycosylase treatment, a first 18-cycle PCR used universal primers M1SS and BC2_uni_R on all cDNA. As for the original processing: Normalization of each sample was performed by random selection of 1 million high-quality reads, each carrying a distinct molecular identifier. Instead of being binned into consensus sequences, reads that shared molecular identifiers were thrown out. MiTCR, set to a Q25 quality threshold and the strictest error-elimination algorithm, was used for CDR3 identification, clonotype clustering and error correction. A nonparametric unseen species model using Euler transformation provided a lower-bound estimate of total TCR beta diversity. TCRdb ran its own pipeline on the public reads, namely fastp trimming at Q25 and MiXCR clone calling, and kept in-frame beta chains. Entries that share a CDR3 protein sequence are merged under the most common genes and DNA. V and J calls and clone size were set by TCRdb, not the authors. The sample table contains over 1,300,000 distinct CDR3 sequences; only one count was recorded for around 59% of them. The ten largest clonotypes hold 5.5% to 8% of the sample.

This sample is part of a study of blood T cells in healthy people across ages (dated by TCRdb to the mid-2010s). Some background on the complete study: In model experiments, template switching captured about one uniquely barcoded TCR beta cDNA molecule for every two T cells. To track age-related changes in TCR beta repertoire diversity, the study relied on deep sequencing normalized with unique cDNA molecular identifiers. The donors were split into four age groups: young (average 16 years), middle-aged (roughly 39), aged (roughly 65) and long-lived (about 82). To avoid experimental bias, donors of different ages were spread randomly across the sequencing lanes. Using the same blood draw, the study looked at two additional independent replicas of 1 million unique cDNA reads for two donors, one aged 18 to 29 and the other aged 80 or older.

Donors were roughly 40 systemically healthy Caucasian individuals from Russia aged 6 to 90 years. Each donor gave around 9.8 milliliters of peripheral blood, collected into EDTA-treated Vacutainer tubes. PBMCs were isolated by Ficoll-Paque density-gradient centrifugation, with at least 6 million obtained per sample. Trizol reagent was used to extract total RNA from the PBMCs, yielding at least 6 micrograms per sample. For every donor, flow cytometry on a PBMC aliquot measured the percentage of naive CD45RAhigh/CD27high T cells. As encoded in the germline V gene, CDR1 is SQVTM while CDR2 is ANQGSEA. The CDR3 goes from the cysteine to the phenylalanine over 14 residues. The only DNA kept is the CDR3, 42 bases in frame from the first base. Trimming takes 0 bases from V and 7 bases from J, and the germline ends sit 15 bases apart. Overall results and qualifications from the work: Compared with the aged group, the long-lived group had more naive CD4+ T cells, fewer expanded clones and increased TCR diversity, suggesting age selection. Observed TCR beta diversity correlated strongly with the percentage of naive T cells measured by flow cytometry. Donor CMV infection status was unknown, potentially confounding age-related changes in expanded clonotypes. Estimates of total diversity from one million sequenced T cells were regarded as lower bounds and underestimates. Observed TCR beta diversity per million T cells fell roughly linearly with age, and a significant reduction was already apparent by age around 36. Conclusive comparison of naive and antigen-experienced compartments was prevented by the profiling of bulk unsorted PBMCs.

The rearrangement joined TRBV29-1 to TRBJ1-2; TRBD1 is a weak D gene call, 5 bases matching. The receptor's source is a man between 18 and 35 years old in good health. The specimen sequenced was blood. The CDR3 reads as follows: CSVEEAIAGSGYTF. In nucleotides, the sequence is TGCAGCGTTGAAGAGGCCATAGCAGGGTCTGGCTACACCTTC.